This passage covers 29 T cell receptor beta chains from one sample sequenced in a study of shared clonotypes between healthy human individuals. Profiling relied on immunoSEQ multiplex PCR, and the TCRdb table lists in-frame clones only, not all of them. The sample has more than 2 million clones, 90% to 95% seen once; the top ten hold 0.13%. The specimen sequenced was naive CD4+ T cells sorted from blood. This sample's subset: CD45RA+ positively selected. Receptor source: a man younger than 35 in good health.

This chain uses TRBV5-1 with TRBJ2-3; tentative D call: TRBD2 (6 bases). CDR3 length: 16 amino acids. Germline loops: CDR1 SGHRS, CDR2 YFSETQ. The V end lost 0 bases, the J end lost 2 bases, and 13 bases lay between the germline ends. The CDR3 DNA follows: TGCGCCAGCAGCTTGGTGGCGGCGGGGACCACAGATACGCAGTATTTT. It yields the protein CASSLVAAGTTDTQYF.

This clone has just a few counts. The chain uses TRBV7-2 and TRBJ2-2, with 10 bases matching TRBD2. The CDR3 has 16 amino acids. Germline loops: CDR1 SGHTA, CDR2 FQGNSA. Trimming took 5 bases from V and 6 from J; bases not matched to a gene: 9. The CDR3 sequence is CASSRTGLAIPGELFF. In DNA, the CDR3 is TGTGCCAGCAGCCGCACGGGACTAGCGATCCCCGGGGAGCTGTTTTTT.

The chain couples TRBV11-2 to TRBJ2-7, with D perhaps TRBD1 (5 bases). Germline V gene data show CDR1 as SGHAT and CDR2 as FQNNGV. The CDR3 has 17 amino acids. V lost 0 bases to trimming and J lost 2 bases, with 17 bases between them. The CDR3 loop is CASSLDRPWTLTYEQYF. The CDR3 nucleotides are TGTGCCAGCAGCTTAGACCGCCCGTGGACACTGACCTACGAGCAGTACTTC.

This clone was recorded once. This chain connects TRBV5-4 to TRBJ2-2; D ambiguous. The CDR3 totals 15 residues. Trimming cost V 2 bases and J 2 bases, with 10 bases left between them. The V gene's germline CDR1 is SGHNT and CDR2 YYREEE (reference sequence). The CDR3 DNA sequence: TGTGCCAGCAGCTTACCGACCAAAAACACCGGGGAGCTGTTTTTT. This sequence encodes CASSLPTKNTGELFF.

The genes are TRBV7-9 and TRBJ2-7; 7 positions match TRBD1. The J segment lost 3 bases and the V segment lost 5 bases, leaving 7 bases of the junction unmatched. This CDR3 contains 14 residues. Looked up from germline, CDR1 is SEHNR and CDR2 is FQNEAQ (reference sequence). The CDR3 is CASSPGTDNYEQYF. The CDR3 region has the DNA TGTGCCAGCAGCCCAGGGACAGACAACTACGAGCAGTACTTC.

This clone appeared a single time. The rearrangement uses TRBV30 and TRBJ1-5; unclear D gene. CDR1 is GTSNPN, CDR2 SVGIG, per germline (reference sequence). This CDR3 is built from 15 residues. V was clipped by 0 bases and J by 1 base, with 10 bases between them. CDR3 in DNA: TGTGCCTGGAGTGTAAGGAGCAGCAGCAATCAGCCCCAGCATTTT. Its protein product is CAWSVRSSSNQPQHF.

V gene TRBV30 combines with J gene TRBJ2-2; D is undetermined. Germline CDR1 reads GTSNPN; CDR2 reads SVGIG (reference sequence). The CDR3 runs 13 residues. V lost 4 bases and J 7 bases, leaving 13 bases between the germline ends. Here the CDR3 reads CAWMPSDDGELFF. The CDR3 bases are TGTGCCTGGATGCCGAGCGATGACGGGGAGCTGTTTTTT.

The rearrangement joins TRBV27 to TRBJ2-7; possibly TRBD1 for D (6 bases). V was cut by 4 bases and J by 0 bases, with 13 bases left in between. The CDR3 loop spans 15 amino acids. Germline V lookup: CDR1 MNHEY, CDR2 SMNVEV (reference sequence). CDR3 sequence (DNA): TGTGCCAGCAGTTCGGGACATTTGAACTCCTACGAGCAGTACTTC. Translating it yields CASSSGHLNSYEQYF.

This clone was counted only a few times. This sequence joins TRBV6-1 and TRBJ1-6, with 10 bases that match TRBD1. The V gene end was trimmed by 3 bases and the J gene end by 8 bases; junction bases not matched to a gene: 1. The germline CDR1 and CDR2 sequences are MNHNS and SASEGT. This CDR3 is built from 14 residues. CDR3 protein: CASSEGQGYSPLHF. The CDR3 bases are TGTGCCAGCAGTGAGGGACAGGGGTATTCACCCCTCCACTTT.

As for this clone: A much more abundant neighbour one base away suggests this may be a read error. The same CDR3 is also encoded by other DNA sequences in this sample. The chain has TRBV29-1 and TRBJ1-2; no clear D gene. The CDR3 length is 15 residues. V was pared by 6 bases and J by 0 bases, with 17 bases between. The germline CDR1 and CDR2 sequences are SQVTM and ANQGSEA. CDR3 in amino acids: CSVSPQGYTNYGYTF. CDR3 in DNA: TGCAGCGTATCTCCACAAGGCTATACTAACTATGGCTACACCTTC.

The chain carries TRBV6-5 and TRBJ2-2, with D tentatively TRBD2 (6 bases). CDR3 length equals 14 residues. Germline V lookup: CDR1 MNHEY, CDR2 SVGAGI. The germline V and J ends were trimmed by 6 bases and 1 base, with 9 bases remaining between them. For the CDR3, the DNA is TGTGCCAGCAGCCGCGGGGAGAACACCGGGGAGCTGTTTTTT. This sequence encodes CASSRGENTGELFF.

This clone showed up just once. The chain employs TRBV11-2 and TRBJ1-5; 10 nucleotides align to TRBD1. Unmatched junction bases numbered 12, after V lost 4 bases and J lost 3 bases. Germline lookup yields CDR1 SGHAT and CDR2 FQNNGV. This CDR3 is built from 18 residues. The CDR3 DNA reads as TGTGCCAGCAGCTCCGGGACAGGGGATCGATGGAACAATCAGCCCCAGCATTTT. Amino acid sequence: CASSSGTGDRWNNQPQHF.

The rearrangement links TRBV29-1 to TRBJ1-1; D call uncertain. V was shortened by 0 bases and J by 5 bases, with 13 bases between the two germline ends. Germline assignment: CDR1 SQVTM and CDR2 ANQGSEA. This CDR3 is 14 amino acids long. The CDR3 loop reads CSVEEQSGGTEAFF. CDR3 DNA: TGCAGCGTTGAAGAACAGAGTGGAGGAACTGAAGCTTTCTTT.

The rearrangement joins TRBV9 to TRBJ2-5; 12 bases agree with TRBD1. The V and J ends lost 3 bases and 4 bases, in that order; junction bases with no gene match: 4. The CDR3 extends over 15 amino acids. Germline CDR1 reads SGDLS; CDR2 reads YYNGEE. The CDR3 here is CASSGPGQGAETQYF. As DNA, the CDR3 is TGTGCCAGCAGCGGACCGGGACAGGGGGCAGAGACCCAGTACTTC.

The chain uses TRBV19 and TRBJ1-2, with 9 bases identical to TRBD1. V shed 2 bases, J shed 8 bases, and the junction held 15 bases outside the gene matches. This CDR3 contains 17 residues. Germline CDR1 is LNHDA and CDR2 is SQIVND (reference sequence). CDR3 DNA sequence: TGTGCCAGTAGTATAAAGGCGAGCCCCGGGACAGGGATCGGCTACACCTTC. Protein: CASSIKASPGTGIGYTF.

The V and J genes are TRBV27 and TRBJ2-7; either TRBD1 or TRBD2 may supply D (5 bases each). The V gene's germline CDR1 is MNHEY and CDR2 SMNVEV (reference sequence). The length of the CDR3 is 13 residues. V dropped 10 bases and J dropped 4 bases, with 17 bases sitting between them. The CDR3 DNA follows: TGTGCCATCAAAAGAGGGACGCCATACGAGCAGTACTTC. Translating it yields CAIKRGTPYEQYF.

The chain carries TRBV11-2 and TRBJ2-7; 9 nucleotides match TRBD2. V lost 0 bases, J lost 6 bases, and 6 bases stayed unmatched. Per germline, CDR1 SGHAT and CDR2 FQNNGV. This CDR3 has 15 amino acids. CDR3 protein: CASSLDRVAGAEQYF. The DNA of the CDR3 is TGTGCCAGCAGCTTAGATCGGGTAGCGGGAGCCGAGCAGTACTTC. Supplemented by reference TRBV11-2 and TRBJ2-7, the full variable domain reads EAGVAQSPRYKIIEKRQSVAFWCNPISGHATLYWYQQILGQGPKLLIQFQNNGVVDDSQLPKDRFSAERLKGVDSTLKIQPAKLEDSAVYLCASSLDRVAGAEQYFGPGTRLTVT.

The gene calls are TRBV19 and TRBJ2-1; no reliable D call. From germline, CDR1 is LNHDA and CDR2 SQIVND (reference sequence). Trimming pared 4 bases from V and 2 bases from J, leaving 6 bases between. CDR3 size: 13 residues. CDR3 loop: CASSTDAYNEQFF. CDR3 bases: TGTGCCAGTAGTACGGACGCCTACAATGAGCAGTTCTTC.

The V gene is TRBV6-5, the J gene TRBJ1-1; the match to TRBD1 covers 7 bases. The CDR3 is 13 residues long. Germline V gene lookup returns CDR1 MNHEY and CDR2 SVGAGI. With 5 bases clipped from V and 5 bases from J, the junction kept 5 bases outside the gene matches. CDR3 in DNA: TGTGCCAGCAGTCGGGGACAGCCAACTGAAGCTTTCTTT. It encodes CASSRGQPTEAFF.

This chain links TRBV4-3 with TRBJ1-2; D possibly corresponds to TRBD1 (5 bases). Germline V lookup: CDR1 LGHNA, CDR2 YSLEER. The germline V and J ends were trimmed by 5 bases and 4 bases, with 11 bases remaining between them. This CDR3 is 13 amino acids long. DNA for the CDR3: TGCGCCAGCAGCGACCAGGGTCTCTATGGCTACACCTTC. It is translated as CASSDQGLYGYTF.

V is TRBV6-5 and J is TRBJ1-1; no clear D. V shed 3 bases and J shed 4 bases, with 15 bases lying between them. This CDR3 spans 15 amino acids. CDR1 and CDR2 (germline): MNHEY, SVGAGI. The CDR3 bases are TGTGCCAGCAGTTATCTTCCCCAGCTGAGCACTGAAGCTTTCTTT. It yields the protein CASSYLPQLSTEAFF.

J is TRBJ2-5 and V is TRBV25-1; D call uncertain. There are 13 residues in the CDR3. V was shortened by 2 bases and J by 5 bases, with 9 bases between the two germline ends. Germline V gene lookup returns CDR1 MGHDK and CDR2 SYGVNS. The CDR3 DNA sequence: TGTGCCAGCAGTGAAAGACTGGTGGAGACCCAGTACTTC. It specifies CASSERLVETQYF.

About this clone itself: Other nucleotide sequences from this sample produce the same CDR3. The chain couples TRBV11-2 to TRBJ2-7, with 8 bases aligning to TRBD2. The CDR3 runs 14 residues. Germline CDR1 is SGHAT and CDR2 is FQNNGV. V dropped 4 bases and J dropped 2; count of bases not matched to a gene: 4. Here the CDR3 DNA reads TGTGCCAGCAGCTCCACTAGCGGCCCCTACGAGCAGTACTTC. Its protein is CASSSTSGPYEQYF.

This chain connects TRBV5-1 to TRBJ2-5; no definite D call. The V end lost 1 base, the J end lost 2 bases, and 12 bases lay between the germline ends. CDR3 length: 15 residues. Germline V lookup: CDR1 SGHRS, CDR2 YFSETQ. CDR3 DNA sequence: TGCGCCAGCAGCTTGACCACAATGCAGCAAGAGACCCAGTACTTC. This gives the protein CASSLTTMQQETQYF.

The chain combines TRBV7-9 with TRBJ1-1; no definite D call. CDR3 length: 15 amino acids. Germline CDR1 and CDR2: SEHNR and FQNEAQ (reference sequence). The germline V and J ends were trimmed by 5 bases and 2 bases, with 15 bases remaining between them. CDR3 DNA sequence: TGTGCCAGCAGCCCCTCCCGGGCTTTCAACACTGAAGCTTTCTTT. Its translation: CASSPSRAFNTEAFF.

The rearrangement joins TRBV30 to TRBJ1-2, with 8 bases that match TRBD1. Germline CDR1 GTSNPN, CDR2 SVGIG (reference sequence). After removal of 5 bases from V and 7 bases from J, the junction contained 6 bases not matched to a gene. The length of the CDR3 is 12 residues. The CDR3 region is CAWVTGGLGYTF. The CDR3 coding sequence is TGTGCCTGGGTCACAGGGGGTCTTGGCTACACCTTC.

The chain uses TRBV6-1 and TRBJ2-7; 11 nucleotides line up with TRBD1. Germline V gene data show CDR1 as MNHNS and CDR2 as SASEGT. The CDR3 is 15 residues long. The J segment lost 3 bases and the V segment lost 7 bases, leaving 8 bases of the junction unmatched. The CDR3 DNA reads TGTGCCAGCAACCTAGGGACAGGGGGAGGCTACGAGCAGTACTTC. This gives the protein CASNLGTGGGYEQYF.

This clone was observed a single time. The J gene is TRBJ1-2, the V gene TRBV10-3, with D tentatively TRBD1 (6 bases). Germline V gene data show CDR1 as ENHRY and CDR2 as SYGVKD. The CDR3 loop spans 16 amino acids. V was shortened by 3 bases and J by 8 bases, with 22 bases between the two germline ends. CDR3: CAISDPPPRPGAGYTF. The CDR3 coding sequence is TGTGCCATCAGTGACCCCCCTCCTCGGCCAGGGGCAGGCTACACCTTC.

The table lists this clone with a count of one. The sample carries other DNA sequences with the same CDR3. The V call is TRBV5-1, the J call TRBJ2-7, with 7 positions matching TRBD1. This CDR3 spans 14 amino acids. Germline V gene sequence: CDR1 SGHRS, CDR2 YFSETQ. Losses at the gene ends were 0 bases for V and 2 bases for J; bases not matched to a gene: 2. In DNA, the CDR3 is TGCGCCAGCAGCTTGGCGGGGACAGCCTACGAGCAGTACTTC. Translating it yields CASSLAGTAYEQYF.